This T cell receptor (beta chain) was profiled in a study of T cell repertoires in cytomegalovirus infection. TCRdb fed the reads into MiXCR, producing one record per CDR3 protein. Altogether more than 500,000 distinct CDR3 sequences are present, approximately 16% being singletons, with the ten largest covering roughly a quarter. This clonotype occurred many times. CDR1 and CDR2 (germline): LNHDA, SQIVND (reference sequence). The CDR3 spans 15 residues. V gave up 3 bases and J gave up 1 base, with 10 bases separating them. This TCR came from a human donor in good health (CMV status not recorded). Some clones in this sample may be carry-over from other donors' samples. Material: CD8+ T cells from PBMCs. The chain links TRBV19 to TRBJ1-5; no reliable D call. CDR3 in DNA: TGTGCCAGTAGTATGGAAAGGGTGAGCAATCAGCCCCAGCATTTT. Encoded protein: CASSMERVSNQPQHF.